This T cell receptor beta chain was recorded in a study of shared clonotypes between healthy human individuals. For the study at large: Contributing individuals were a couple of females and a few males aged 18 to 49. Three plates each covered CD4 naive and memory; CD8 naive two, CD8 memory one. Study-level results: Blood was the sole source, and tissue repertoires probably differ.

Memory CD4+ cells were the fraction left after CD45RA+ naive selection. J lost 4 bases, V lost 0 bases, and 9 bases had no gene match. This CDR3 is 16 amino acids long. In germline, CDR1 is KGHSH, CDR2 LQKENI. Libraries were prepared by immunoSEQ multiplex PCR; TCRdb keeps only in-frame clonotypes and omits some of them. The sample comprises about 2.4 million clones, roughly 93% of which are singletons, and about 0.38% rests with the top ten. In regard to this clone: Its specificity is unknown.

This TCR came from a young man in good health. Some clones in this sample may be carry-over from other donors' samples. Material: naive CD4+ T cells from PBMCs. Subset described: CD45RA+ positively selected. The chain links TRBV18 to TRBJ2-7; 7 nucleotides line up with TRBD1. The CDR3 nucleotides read TGTGCCAGCTCACCACCGGTAGGGGGCTCAGGATACGAGCAGTACTTC. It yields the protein CASSPPVGGSGYEQYF.